This entry is about one TCR beta chain. Its antigen is currently unknown. Per the germline V gene, CDR1 is SNHLY and CDR2 is FYNNEI. Trimming at V came to 7 bases and at J to 2 bases, leaving 5 bases not matched to a gene. The CDR3 covers 15 residues. Extracted RNA was reverse transcribed, and the resulting cDNA served as sequencing template. Some clones are missing from TCRdb's copy, which holds only in-frame ones; the method was immunoSEQ multiplex PCR. The repertoire holds 130,000 to 150,000 clones, 40% to 65% seen once, with over 0.85% in the top ten. The data were obtained in a study of CD8+ T cells in alopecia areata. The wider study: For the treated group, dosing was oral tofacitinib at 5 to 10 mg twice daily. Findings of the study overall: Researchers report lesional scalp, most notably alopecia totalis/universalis, outstripped normal scalp in clonality.

From alopecia areata patients, lesional scalp punch biopsies and peripheral blood were collected. This material consisted of CD4+ T cells sorted from blood, taken at week 0. The origin of this receptor is a human donor with alopecia areata. The gene calls are TRBV2 and TRBJ2-5; TRBD2 matches 12 bases. The CDR3 loop is CASKRLAGAQETQYF. For the CDR3, the DNA is TGTGCCAGCAAACGACTAGCGGGGGCACAAGAGACCCAGTACTTC. Supplemented by reference TRBV2 and TRBJ2-5, the full variable domain reads EPEVTQTPSHQVTQMGQEVILRCVPISNHLYFYWYRQILGQKVEFLVSFYNNEISEKSEIFDDQFSVERPDGSNFTLKIRSTKLEDSAMYFCASKRLAGAQETQYFGPGTRLLVL.